This section outlines one TCR beta chain sequence together with its context. Its antigen is still unknown. 13 Jbeta primers and 60 Vbeta primers were used for the PCR. Assay used: immunoSEQ multiplex PCR; TCRdb lists only in-frame clones, some missing. The sample shows nearly 70,000 clones, about 74% of them seen only once. The donors, nominally healthy at sampling, likely had unrecorded immune exposures. The data belong to a study of cytomegalovirus exposure and HLA in healthy donors. Study conclusions and caveats: Cytomegalovirus-associated status was assigned to about 150 TCR beta chains. As a later analysis showed, a missense DCLRE1C variant was linked to trimming of TCR beta V- and J-genes.

V was shortened by 3 bases and J by 3 bases, with 8 bases between the two germline ends. There are 13 residues in the CDR3. Germline CDR1 is KGHSH and CDR2 is LQKENI. The V and J genes are TRBV18 and TRBJ1-1; D not resolved. The sample comprised PBMCs. The sequence came from a woman aged 55-75 years in good health and CMV-seropositive. In DNA form, the CDR3 reads TGTGCCAGCTCACCGGCGCAGGACACTGAAGCTTTCTTT. It codes for CASSPAQDTEAFF.